Described below is a single T cell receptor beta chain sequence and its context. These data belong to a study of cytomegalovirus exposure and HLA in healthy donors. Primers: 60 Vbeta forward and 13 Jbeta reverse. Here immunoSEQ multiplex PCR was the method, and the copy in TCRdb shows in-frame clones only, minus some. There are under 200,000 clones in the sample, with under 2.5% held by the top ten. Germline V gene lookup returns CDR1 LGHNA and CDR2 YSLEER. This CDR3 is 15 amino acids long. V lost 1 base to trimming and J lost 0 bases, with 9 bases between them. Sequenced input: PBMCs. The source is a man aged 30 to 39 in good health and CMV-seronegative. The chain uses TRBV4-3 and TRBJ1-2; D possibly corresponds to TRBD1 (6 bases). Written as DNA, the CDR3 is TGCGCCAGCAGCCAAGGTCAGGGGACTAACTATGGCTACACCTTC. Protein: CASSQGQGTNYGYTF.